The subject of this entry is one TCR beta chain. The data originate from a study of blood T cell repertoires in COVID-19. Method: immunoSEQ multiplex PCR; TCRdb's copy keeps in-frame clones and lacks some. The profile shows fewer than 300,000 clones, about 90% of them singletons. What was sequenced was peripheral blood. The clonotype originates from a person aged 18-29 years with COVID-19, enrolled during active disease.

The CDR3 nucleotides are TGTGCCAGCAGCGCAGATGGGACTACGAAGCAGTACTTC. Protein product: CASSADGTTKQYF. The V call is TRBV9, the J call TRBJ2-7; TRBD2 matches 7 bases. The germline gives CDR1 SGDLS, CDR2 YYNGEE. This CDR3 is built from 13 residues. The junction had 8 bases not matched to a gene; V was cut back by 3 bases and J by 8 bases.